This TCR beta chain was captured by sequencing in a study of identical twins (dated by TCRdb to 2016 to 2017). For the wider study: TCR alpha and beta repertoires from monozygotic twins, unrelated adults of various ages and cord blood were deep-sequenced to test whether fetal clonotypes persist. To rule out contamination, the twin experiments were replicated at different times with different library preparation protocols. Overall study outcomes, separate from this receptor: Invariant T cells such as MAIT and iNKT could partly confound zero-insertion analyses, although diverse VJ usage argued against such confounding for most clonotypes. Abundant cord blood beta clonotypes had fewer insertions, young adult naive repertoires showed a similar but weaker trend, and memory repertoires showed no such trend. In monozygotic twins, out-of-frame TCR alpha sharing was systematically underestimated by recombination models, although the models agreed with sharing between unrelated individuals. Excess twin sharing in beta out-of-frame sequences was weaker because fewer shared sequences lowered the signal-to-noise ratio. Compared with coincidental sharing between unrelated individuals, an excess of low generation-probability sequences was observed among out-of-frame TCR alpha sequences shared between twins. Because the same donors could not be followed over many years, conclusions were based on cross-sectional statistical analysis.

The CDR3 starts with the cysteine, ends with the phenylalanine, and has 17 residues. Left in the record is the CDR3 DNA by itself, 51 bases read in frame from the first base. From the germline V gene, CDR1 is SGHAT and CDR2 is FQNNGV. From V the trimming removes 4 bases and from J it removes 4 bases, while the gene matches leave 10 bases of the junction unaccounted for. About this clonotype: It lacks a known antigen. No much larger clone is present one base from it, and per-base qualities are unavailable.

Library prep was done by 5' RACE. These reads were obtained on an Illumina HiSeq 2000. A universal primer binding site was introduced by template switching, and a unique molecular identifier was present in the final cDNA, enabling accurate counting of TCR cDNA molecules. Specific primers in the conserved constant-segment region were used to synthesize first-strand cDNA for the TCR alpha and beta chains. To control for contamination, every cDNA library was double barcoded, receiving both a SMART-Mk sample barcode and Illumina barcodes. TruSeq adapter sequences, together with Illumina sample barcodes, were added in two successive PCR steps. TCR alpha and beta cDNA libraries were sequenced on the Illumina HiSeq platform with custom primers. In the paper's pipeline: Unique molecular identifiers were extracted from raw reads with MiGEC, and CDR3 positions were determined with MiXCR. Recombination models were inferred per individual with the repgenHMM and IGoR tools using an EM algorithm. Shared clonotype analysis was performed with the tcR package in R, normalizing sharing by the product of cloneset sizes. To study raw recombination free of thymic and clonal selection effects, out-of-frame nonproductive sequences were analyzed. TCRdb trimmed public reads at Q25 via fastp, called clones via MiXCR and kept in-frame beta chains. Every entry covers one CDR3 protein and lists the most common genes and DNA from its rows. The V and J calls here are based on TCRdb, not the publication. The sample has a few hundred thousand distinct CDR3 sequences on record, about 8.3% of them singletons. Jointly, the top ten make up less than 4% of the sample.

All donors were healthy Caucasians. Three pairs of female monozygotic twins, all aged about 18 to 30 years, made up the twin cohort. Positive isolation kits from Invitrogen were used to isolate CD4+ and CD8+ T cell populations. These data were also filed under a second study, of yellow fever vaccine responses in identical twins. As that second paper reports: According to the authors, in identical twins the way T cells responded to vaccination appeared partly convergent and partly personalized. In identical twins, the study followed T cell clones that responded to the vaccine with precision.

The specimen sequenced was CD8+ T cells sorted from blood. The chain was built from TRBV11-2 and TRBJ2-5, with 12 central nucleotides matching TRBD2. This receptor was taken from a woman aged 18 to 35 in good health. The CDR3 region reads CASSSWTSGEPRETQYF. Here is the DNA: TGTGCCAGCAGCTCCTGGACTAGCGGGGAACCGAGAGAGACCCAGTACTTC.